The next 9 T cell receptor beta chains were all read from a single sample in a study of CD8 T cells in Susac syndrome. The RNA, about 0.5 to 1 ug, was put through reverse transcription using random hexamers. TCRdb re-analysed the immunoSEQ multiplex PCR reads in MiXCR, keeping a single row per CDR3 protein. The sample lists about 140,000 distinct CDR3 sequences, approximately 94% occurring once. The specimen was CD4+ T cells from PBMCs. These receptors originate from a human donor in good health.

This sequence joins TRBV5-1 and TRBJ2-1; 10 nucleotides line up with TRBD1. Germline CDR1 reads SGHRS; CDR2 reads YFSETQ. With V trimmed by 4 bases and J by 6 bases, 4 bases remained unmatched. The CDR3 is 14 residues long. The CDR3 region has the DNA TGCGCCAGCAGCCTATGGACAGGGGGCAATGAGCAGTTCTTC. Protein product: CASSLWTGGNEQFF.

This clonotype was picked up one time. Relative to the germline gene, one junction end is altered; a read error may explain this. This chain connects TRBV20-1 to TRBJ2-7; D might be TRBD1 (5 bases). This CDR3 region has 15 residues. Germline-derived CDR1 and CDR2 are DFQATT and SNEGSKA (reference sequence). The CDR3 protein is CSVRDPDSANYEQYF. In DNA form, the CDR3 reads TGCAGTGTTAGAGATCCTGACAGCGCCAACTACGAGCAGTACTTC.

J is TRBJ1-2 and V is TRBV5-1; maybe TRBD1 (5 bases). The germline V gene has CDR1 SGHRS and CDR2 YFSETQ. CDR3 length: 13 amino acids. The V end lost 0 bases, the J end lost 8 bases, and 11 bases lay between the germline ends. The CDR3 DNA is TGCGCCAGCAGCTTGGAGGGGTTCGGCGGCTACACCTTC. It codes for CASSLEGFGGYTF.

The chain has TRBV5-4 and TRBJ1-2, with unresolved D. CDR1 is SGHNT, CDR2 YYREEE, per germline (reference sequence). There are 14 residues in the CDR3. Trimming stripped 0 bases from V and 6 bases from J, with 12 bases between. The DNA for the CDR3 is TGTGCCAGCAGCTTGGGAGGCCAAGTCGATGGCTACACCTTC. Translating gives CASSLGGQVDGYTF.

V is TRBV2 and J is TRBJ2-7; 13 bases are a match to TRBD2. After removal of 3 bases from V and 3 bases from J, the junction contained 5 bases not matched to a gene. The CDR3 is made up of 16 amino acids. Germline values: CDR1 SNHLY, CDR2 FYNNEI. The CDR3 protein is CASSDFRTSGSYEQYF. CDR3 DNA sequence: TGTGCCAGCAGTGACTTTAGGACTAGCGGGAGCTACGAGCAGTACTTC.

The CDR3 bases are TGCGCCAGCAGTCAAACCCTAGACCTTGAAGCTTTCTTT. Its protein is CASSQTLDLEAFF. This chain connects TRBV23-1 to TRBJ1-1; D is unresolved. TRBV23-1 is an ORF for which the function is uncertain. V was trimmed by 2 bases and J by 7 bases, leaving 11 bases between them. This CDR3 contains 13 residues.

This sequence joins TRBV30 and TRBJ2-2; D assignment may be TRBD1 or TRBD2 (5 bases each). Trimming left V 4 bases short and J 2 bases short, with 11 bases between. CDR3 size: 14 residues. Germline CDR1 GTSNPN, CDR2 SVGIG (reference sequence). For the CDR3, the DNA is TGTGCCTGGACGGGGACGATAAACACCGGGGAGCTGTTTTTT. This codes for CAWTGTINTGELFF.

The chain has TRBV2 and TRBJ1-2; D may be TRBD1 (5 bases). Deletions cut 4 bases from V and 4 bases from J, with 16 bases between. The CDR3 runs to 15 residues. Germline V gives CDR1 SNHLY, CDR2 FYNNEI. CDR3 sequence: CASSAGGWESYGYTF. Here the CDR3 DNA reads TGTGCCAGCAGTGCGGGGGGTTGGGAGTCCTATGGCTACACCTTC. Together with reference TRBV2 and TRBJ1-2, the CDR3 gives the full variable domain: EPEVTQTPSHQVTQMGQEVILRCVPISNHLYFYWYRQILGQKVEFLVSFYNNEISEKSEIFDDQFSVERPDGSNFTLKIRSTKLEDSAMYFCASSAGGWESYGYTFGSGTRLTVV.

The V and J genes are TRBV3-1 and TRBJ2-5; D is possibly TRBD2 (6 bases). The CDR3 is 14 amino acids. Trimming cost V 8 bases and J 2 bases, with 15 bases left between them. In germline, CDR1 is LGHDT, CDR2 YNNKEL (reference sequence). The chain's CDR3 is CASLTGANQETQYF. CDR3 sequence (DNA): TGTGCCAGCTTAACGGGAGCCAATCAAGAGACCCAGTACTTC.